This T cell receptor beta chain was recorded in a study of radiotherapy plus CTLA-4 blockade in lung cancer. Study as a whole: With around 30% of patients having disease control, objective responses were seen in 15% to 20%. General study findings and limits: The study found tumor-derived TCR clones expanded in blood after radiotherapy plus ipilimumab. Strongest reported response predictors: early blood clone changes and post-radiation interferon-beta.

Libraries were prepared by immunoSEQ multiplex PCR; TCRdb keeps only in-frame clonotypes and omits some of them. This repertoire shows 110,000 or so clones, around 75% found once; its top ten account for approximately 5.5%. This clone turned up a few times. Its antigen remains unknown. Patients in the study, people with chemo-refractory metastatic non-small-cell lung cancer, received focal radiation plus ipilimumab CTLA-4 blockade. This receptor was obtained from a human donor with non-small cell lung cancer who had a partial response to radiotherapy plus ipilimumab. This specimen consisted of peripheral blood, obtained from a patient treated with radiotherapy plus ipilimumab.

The CDR3 protein is CASTGTSGRYAPDTQYF. CDR3 sequence (DNA): TGTGCCAGCACCGGGACTAGCGGGAGGTACGCGCCAGATACGCAGTATTTT. The chain combines TRBV5-4 with TRBJ2-3; the match to TRBD2 covers 15 bases. This CDR3 is 17 amino acids long. V dropped 6 bases and J dropped 4; count of bases not matched to a gene: 9. The germline V gene encodes CDR1 SGHNT and CDR2 YYREEE (reference sequence).